A single sample gave rise to the 2 T cell receptor beta chains below, sequenced in a study of OX40 agonist ivuxolimab in advanced cancers. Repertoires were generated with immunoSEQ multiplex PCR, while TCRdb's copy carries only in-frame clones and drops some. The data hold about 77,000 clones, with 81% observed a single time. The sequenced sample was CD4+ or CD8+ T cells sorted from blood, obtained in a trial of the OX40 agonist ivuxolimab. The receptor set was obtained from an adult with an advanced solid tumor such as melanoma, head and neck, liver or kidney cancer.

The rearrangement links TRBV5-8 to TRBJ2-2; TRBD2 might be the D (5 bases). V lost 1 base, J lost 6 bases, and 7 bases lay in between. The CDR3 sequence is 13 residues long. Germline V gene sequence: CDR1 SGHTS, CDR2 YDEGEE. CDR3 sequence reads: CASSLYGAGELFF. Written as DNA, the CDR3 is TGTGCCAGCAGCTTGTACGGGGCCGGGGAGCTGTTTTTT. The full variable domain, rest sourced from reference TRBV5-8 and TRBJ2-2, is EAGVTQSPTHLIKTRGQQATLRCSPISGHTSVYWYQQALGLGLQFLLWYDEGEERNRGNFPPRFSGRQFPNYSSELNVNALELEDSALYLCASSLYGAGELFFGEGSRLTVL.

The J gene is TRBJ2-1, the V gene TRBV9; D is undetermined. This CDR3 has 13 amino acids. V was trimmed by 0 bases and J by 5 bases, leaving 6 bases between them. CDR1 and CDR2 from the germline V gene are SGDLS and YYNGEE. The CDR3 DNA reads TGTGCCAGCAGCGTAGCGGGTAACAATGAGCAGTTCTTC. Its protein is CASSVAGNNEQFF.